The next 28 T cell receptor beta chains were all read from a single sample in a study of PD-1 blockade in mismatch repair-deficient tumors. Some clones are missing from TCRdb's copy, which holds only in-frame ones; the method was immunoSEQ multiplex PCR. The sample lists 75,000 to 85,000 clones, over 70% occurring once. Specimen: peripheral blood, collected 12 weeks after starting pembrolizumab. These receptors were collected from an adult with mismatch repair-deficient cancer.

The chain has TRBV27 and TRBJ1-5; no definite D call. Germline V lookup: CDR1 MNHEY, CDR2 SMNVEV (reference sequence). Trimming took 4 bases from V and 6 from J, leaving 7 bases between them. The CDR3 is 12 residues long. The DNA for the CDR3 is TGTGCCAGCAGTTCCGGGTTTCAGCCCCAGCATTTT. Its protein product is CASSSGFQPQHF.

This clone turned up a few times. The chain links TRBV21-1 to TRBJ1-5. TRBV21-1 represents a pseudogene. The CDR3 has 14 residues. In DNA, the CDR3 is TGTGCCCTTCGGGAGCAGGGGCCTAATCAGCCCCAGCATTTT. This codes for CALREQGPNQPQHF.

The chain employs TRBV7-2 and TRBJ2-7, with 7 nucleotides matching TRBD1. CDR1 and CDR2 (germline): SGHTA, FQGNSA. The trim removed 2 bases at V and 4 bases at J, leaving 11 bases unmatched. The length of the CDR3 is 16 residues. The CDR3 here is CASSLTQQRGRYEQYF. As DNA, the CDR3 is TGTGCCAGCAGCTTAACACAGCAGAGGGGGCGGTACGAGCAGTACTTC. The full variable domain, its missing parts supplied by reference TRBV7-2 and TRBJ2-7, is GAGVSQSPSNKVTEKGKDVELRCDPISGHTALYWYRQSLGQGLEFLIYFQGNSAPDKSGLPSDRFSAERTGGSVSTLTIQRTQQEDSAVYLCASSLTQQRGRYEQYFGPGTRLTVT.

The rearrangement uses TRBV27 and TRBJ2-3; D gene ambiguous. The CDR3 totals 13 residues. The germline V gene has CDR1 MNHEY and CDR2 SMNVEV (reference sequence). The ends were cut back, 4 bases at V and 1 base at J, with 6 bases in the middle. In DNA, the CDR3 is TGTGCCAGCAGTTCCTACCGCACAGATACGCAGTATTTT. It translates to CASSSYRTDTQYF.

Turning to this clone: Because the CDR3's place on the DNA is in doubt, the DNA is left out and the CDR3 is given as listed by TCRdb. This chain connects TRBV30 to TRBJ2-1; the table's D call, TRBD2, was not checked against the DNA. CDR1 and CDR2 from the germline V gene are GTSNPN and SVGIG (reference sequence). The CDR3 has 16 residues if both end residues are counted. The chain's CDR3 is CAWGPGTSGLWPPEFF.

The DNA of the CDR3 is TGTGCCATCAGTCCCCGGGTGGACTACGAGCAGTACTTC. Its protein is CAISPRVDYEQYF. V and J are TRBV10-3 and TRBJ2-7; D ambiguous. Trimming took 5 bases from V and 3 from J, leaving 11 bases between them. The germline gives CDR1 ENHRY, CDR2 SYGVKD. This CDR3 region has 13 residues.

CDR3 region: CASGLVLGLAGGKNIQYF. As DNA, the CDR3 is TGTGCTAGTGGTTTGGTACTCGGACTAGCGGGGGGGAAAAACATTCAGTACTTC. The rearrangement links TRBV12-5 to TRBJ2-4; 15 bases are shared with TRBD2. The J segment lost 4 bases and the V segment lost 0 bases, leaving 4 bases of the junction unmatched. This CDR3 region has 18 residues. Germline V gene lookup returns CDR1 LGHNT and CDR2 FRNRAP.

Worth noting for this clone: The sample has other DNA sequences that encode this CDR3 too. J is TRBJ2-7 and V is TRBV5-6; 7 nucleotides align to TRBD1. Germline values: CDR1 SGHDT, CDR2 YYEEEE. Germline trimming cut 3 bases from V and 6 bases from J; bases unmatched to any gene: 15. The CDR3 totals 16 residues. CDR3 coding DNA: TGTGCCAGCAGCTCCTTAGGGACAGCCGACAGCGGCGAGCAGTACTTC. This translates into CASSSLGTADSGEQYF.

The rearrangement links TRBV19 to TRBJ2-1, with D possibly called TRBD1 or TRBD2 (5 bases each). Trimming took 3 bases from V and 7 from J, leaving 22 bases between them. Germline V gene data show CDR1 as LNHDA and CDR2 as SQIVND (reference sequence). The CDR3 is 17 amino acids. CDR3: CASSIMWGLKLANEQFF. In DNA form, the CDR3 reads TGTGCCAGTAGTATCATGTGGGGGTTAAAGTTAGCAAATGAGCAGTTCTTC.

The chain carries TRBV1 and TRBJ1-2; the table's D gene call, TRBD1, was not cross checked with the DNA. TRBV1 is termed a pseudogene. This CDR3 has 14 residues. The CDR3 DNA reads TGCACCAGCAGCAACCGGGACAGGGTCCATGGCTACACCTTC. It yields the protein CTSSNRDRVHGYTF.

This clone was seen a handful of times. Additional DNA sequences in this sample encode the identical CDR3. The J gene is TRBJ1-1, the V gene TRBV6-5, with D possibly being TRBD1 (6 bases). The CDR3 spans 13 residues. The germline CDR1 and CDR2 sequences are MNHEY and SVGAGI. V was pared by 6 bases and J by 4 bases, with 12 bases between. The CDR3 sequence is CASRQGQITEAFF. CDR3 in DNA: TGTGCCAGCAGACAAGGACAGATCACTGAAGCTTTCTTT.

This clone was detected only once. The chain combines TRBV7-3 with TRBJ2-5, with no clear D. Germline V gives CDR1 SGHTA, CDR2 FQGTGA. V was shortened by 6 bases and J by 2 bases, with 13 bases between the two germline ends. The CDR3 has 14 amino acids. The CDR3 DNA is TGTGCCAGCAGTCCTATAGTGAGTCAAGAGACCCAGTACTTC. Protein sequence: CASSPIVSQETQYF.

The V and J genes are TRBV29-1 and TRBJ2-7, with TRBD2 matching over 7 bases. The CDR3 runs 14 residues. Germline V gives CDR1 SQVTM, CDR2 ANQGSEA. Germline trimming cut 1 base from V and 6 bases from J; bases unmatched to any gene: 9. CDR3 nucleotide sequence: TGCAGCGTTGAAGTCCCTAGCGGCGGGGGCGAGCAGTACTTC. As protein: CSVEVPSGGGEQYF.

This clone has only a few counts. CDR3 in amino acids: CASSVDGLYNNEQFF. In DNA, the CDR3 is TGTGCCAGCAGCGTGGACGGACTCTATAACAATGAGCAGTTCTTC. This chain joins TRBV9 and TRBJ2-1; D is perhaps TRBD2 (5 bases). Germline V gene sequence: CDR1 SGDLS, CDR2 YYNGEE. V lost 2 bases and J lost 5, with 14 bases in between. The CDR3 runs to 15 residues.

This chain links TRBV13 with TRBJ2-7; TRBD2 agrees at 9 bases. The germline gives CDR1 PRHDT, CDR2 FYEKMQ (reference sequence). The CDR3 is 14 amino acids. Unmatched junction bases numbered 10, after V lost 7 bases and J lost 6 bases. The CDR3 region has the DNA TGTGCCAGCACCCCAGAGGGGACTAGCAGCGAGCAGTACTTC. This sequence encodes CASTPEGTSSEQYF.

This clone has more than one count but fewer than ten. V is TRBV27 and J is TRBJ2-7; D uncertain. Germline V gives CDR1 MNHEY, CDR2 SMNVEV (reference sequence). This CDR3 contains 12 residues. Trimming pared 2 bases from V and 3 bases from J, leaving 5 bases between. As DNA, the CDR3 is TGTGCCAGCAGTTTAACGGGCTACGAGCAGTACTTC. It encodes CASSLTGYEQYF.

This clone has more than one count but fewer than ten. This chain uses TRBV6-5 with TRBJ1-5, with D possibly being TRBD1 (5 bases). CDR1 is MNHEY, CDR2 SVGAGI, per germline. This CDR3 region has 13 residues. V gave up 5 bases and J gave up 7 bases, with 12 bases separating them. Written as DNA, the CDR3 is TGTGCCAGCAGTGAAGGGGTTGGGCAGCCCCAGCATTTT. It specifies CASSEGVGQPQHF.

V usage is TRBV7-3 and J usage is TRBJ2-1; 7 bases fit TRBD2. After removal of 5 bases from V and 0 bases from J, the junction contained 10 bases not matched to a gene. The CDR3 length is 17 residues. Germline values: CDR1 SGHTA, CDR2 FQGTGA. The CDR3 DNA is TGTGCCAGCAGCCCAAATAAGCGGGATAGCTCCTACAATGAGCAGTTCTTC. It encodes CASSPNKRDSSYNEQFF.

This clone occurred once. The chain employs TRBV19 and TRBJ2-1; TRBD1 agrees at 7 bases. The CDR3 totals 16 residues. Germline-derived CDR1 and CDR2 are LNHDA and SQIVND (reference sequence). V was pared by 3 bases and J by 3 bases, with 8 bases of the junction left unmatched. The DNA for the CDR3 is TGTGCCAGTAGTATCGTTGGGGACAGATACTACAATGAGCAGTTCTTC. Encoded protein: CASSIVGDRYYNEQFF.

The V call is TRBV4-1, the J call TRBJ2-7, with D possibly TRBD2 on 5 matching bases. The germline V and J ends were trimmed by 1 base and 6 bases, with 13 bases remaining between them. The CDR3 totals 14 residues. Germline V CDR1 and CDR2: MGHRA, YSYEKL. For the CDR3, the DNA is TGCGCCAGCAGCCAAGTGTCGGATAGCGTCGAGCAGTACTTC. It yields the protein CASSQVSDSVEQYF.

The sample holds a few counts of this clone. This chain uses TRBV9 with TRBJ2-7, with 8 bases aligning to TRBD1. V dropped 3 bases and J dropped 5; count of bases not matched to a gene: 13. The germline V gene encodes CDR1 SGDLS and CDR2 YYNGEE. This CDR3 spans 16 amino acids. The CDR3 spells CASSAQTGTGWDEQYF. As DNA, the CDR3 is TGTGCCAGCAGCGCACAAACCGGGACAGGATGGGACGAGCAGTACTTC.

The V and J genes are TRBV7-9 and TRBJ2-5, with a weak D call TRBD2 (5 bases). V lost 1 base and J lost 9, with 18 bases in between. Germline V gene sequence: CDR1 SEHNR, CDR2 FQNEAQ (reference sequence). There are 15 residues in the CDR3. In nucleotides, the CDR3 is TGTGCCAGCAGCTTAGGCGATGGGCTAGCTAAGTCCCAGTACTTC. Protein sequence: CASSLGDGLAKSQYF.

The chain combines TRBV11-2 with TRBJ2-2; D is uncertain. CDR1 and CDR2 from the germline V gene are SGHAT and FQNNGV. The V gene lost 4 bases and the J gene lost 4 bases, with 10 bases spanning the gap. The CDR3 covers 14 residues. CDR3 nucleotides: TGTGCCAGCAGCTCCGCTCAGCCCACCGGGGAGCTGTTTTTT. Amino acid sequence: CASSSAQPTGELFF.

The chain recombines TRBV14 with TRBJ1-2; D might be TRBD1 (6 bases). Germline CDR1 reads SGHDN; CDR2 reads FVKESK. The V gene lost 4 bases and the J gene lost 7 bases, with 10 bases spanning the gap. This CDR3 is built from 12 residues. CDR3 region: CASSPGARGYTF. Here the CDR3 DNA reads TGTGCCAGCAGCCCGGGGGCGCGTGGCTACACCTTC. Based on the CDR3 plus reference TRBV14 and TRBJ1-2, the full variable domain is EAGVTQFPSHSVIEKGQTVTLRCDPISGHDNLYWYRRVMGKEIKFLLHFVKESKQDESGMPNNRFLAERTGGTYSTLKVQPAELEDSGVYFCASSPGARGYTFGSGTRLTVV.

This rearrangement joins TRBV25-1 to TRBJ1-1; the D gene is possibly TRBD1 (5 bases). The CDR3 runs 16 residues. The ends were cut back, 3 bases at V and 1 base at J, with 15 bases in the middle. Per the germline V gene, CDR1 is MGHDK and CDR2 is SYGVNS. This CDR3 reads CASSDPDSLGNTEAFF. CDR3 coding DNA: TGTGCCAGCAGTGATCCCGACAGCCTCGGGAACACTGAAGCTTTCTTT.

There are a few counts of this clone. The genes are TRBV30 and TRBJ2-3; 11 bases align to TRBD2. After removal of 7 bases from V and 3 bases from J, the junction contained 9 bases not matched to a gene. The CDR3 is made up of 15 amino acids. Germline V gene data show CDR1 as GTSNPN and CDR2 as SVGIG (reference sequence). In DNA form, the CDR3 reads TGTGCCTACGCCCTAGCGGGAGGATGGACAGATACGCAGTATTTT. It is translated as CAYALAGGWTDTQYF.

V usage is TRBV18 and J usage is TRBJ1-5; no clear D. Trimming took off 0 bases at V and 5 bases at J, with 11 bases between the two ends. The CDR3 loop spans 15 amino acids. Germline CDR1 and CDR2: KGHSH and LQKENI. The CDR3 sequence is CASSPPGGGDQPQHF. The CDR3 DNA reads TGTGCCAGCTCACCACCGGGAGGAGGCGATCAGCCCCAGCATTTT.

In its sample, this clone was seen once. V and J are TRBV29-1 and TRBJ2-1; 10 bases agree with TRBD1. Germline V lookup: CDR1 SQVTM, CDR2 ANQGSEA. V trimming: 6 bases; J trimming: 5 bases; junction bases outside the gene matches: 7. CDR3 length: 14 residues. The CDR3 DNA follows: TGCAGCGTGAGGGACAGGGGCTTTGACAATGAGCAGTTCTTC. Translating gives CSVRDRGFDNEQFF.